What follows are 23 T cell receptor beta chains derived from one specimen sequenced in a study of cytomegalovirus exposure and HLA in healthy donors. The study ran its PCR with 60 Vbeta and 13 Jbeta primers. Assay: immunoSEQ multiplex PCR; the TCRdb copy retains only in-frame clones and omits some. Of roughly 200,000 clones listed, around 80% are singletons. The sample comprised PBMCs. All receptors come from a woman in her 50s in good health and CMV-seronegative.

This clone turned up a few times. The V and J genes are TRBV7-3 and TRBJ2-7, with D perhaps matching TRBD1 (7 bases). CDR1 is SGHTA, CDR2 FQGTGA, per germline. Trimming took off 3 bases at V and 6 bases at J, with 12 bases between the two ends. The CDR3 runs 13 residues. CDR3 sequence reads: CASSFTQGGEQYF. The CDR3 DNA reads as TGTGCCAGCAGCTTTACCCAGGGGGGCGAGCAGTACTTC.

This chain uses TRBV2 with TRBJ1-4; a possible D gene is TRBD1 (6 bases). Per the germline V gene, CDR1 is SNHLY and CDR2 is FYNNEI. The CDR3 is 14 residues long. V lost 4 bases and J lost 6, with 12 bases in between. The chain's CDR3 is CASSVGGGDEKLFF. Written as DNA, the CDR3 is TGTGCCAGCAGTGTCGGAGGGGGGGATGAAAAACTGTTTTTT.

The chain uses TRBV6-5 and TRBJ1-1; 8 bases are a match to TRBD1. V lost 5 bases, J lost 7 bases, and 6 bases stayed unmatched. Germline V gene data show CDR1 as MNHEY and CDR2 as SVGAGI. This CDR3 region has 13 residues. The CDR3 coding sequence is TGTGCCAGCAGTCAACGGACAGGGAGTGAAGCTTTCTTT. It is translated as CASSQRTGSEAFF.

This clone was counted between two and nine times. This rearrangement joins TRBV6-5 to TRBJ1-3, with TRBD1 identical over 9 bases. Germline CDR1 and CDR2: MNHEY and SVGAGI. CDR3 length: 14 residues. J gave up 5 bases and V 5 bases, and 4 bases lay outside the gene matches. The CDR3 bases are TGTGCCAGCAGTAGGGACAGGGAGCGAAACACCATATATTTT. The encoded protein is CASSRDRERNTIYF.

This clone was detected only a few times. CDR3: CASSGTLTGRLDTGELFF. The DNA of the CDR3 is TGTGCCAGCAGCGGAACCCTGACAGGTCGGTTGGACACCGGGGAGCTGTTTTTT. The chain employs TRBV2 and TRBJ2-2; tentatively, D is TRBD1 (6 bases). The ends were cut back, 6 bases at V and 3 bases at J, with 23 bases in the middle. From germline, CDR1 is SNHLY and CDR2 FYNNEI. The length of the CDR3 is 18 residues.

The rearrangement joins TRBV30 to TRBJ2-5, with 10 bases lining up with TRBD1. The germline V gene has CDR1 GTSNPN and CDR2 SVGIG (reference sequence). J lost 5 bases, V lost 2 bases, and 8 bases had no gene match. The CDR3 covers 15 residues. CDR3 bases: TGTGCCTGGAGTCGACAGGGGGCTTATGGGGAGACCCAGTACTTC. The encoded protein is CAWSRQGAYGETQYF.

The chain uses TRBV6-5 and TRBJ2-3; 9 positions agree with TRBD1. Germline V gene sequence: CDR1 MNHEY, CDR2 SVGAGI. V shed 7 bases, J shed 1 base, and the junction held 6 bases outside the gene matches. CDR3 length: 15 amino acids. The CDR3, as DNA: TGTGCCAGCACGCCCGGGACAGGGCGCACAGATACGCAGTATTTT. Translation: CASTPGTGRTDTQYF.

There are a few counts of this clone. This chain uses TRBV6-5 with TRBJ2-5; TRBD1 agrees at 8 bases. The closer fit of TRBJ2-7 to the DNA end suggests the J call may be wrong. The V gene's germline CDR1 is MNHEY and CDR2 SVGAGI. CDR3 length: 14 residues. This CDR3 reads CASTHRGWGDEQYF. The CDR3 nucleotides are TGTGCCAGCACCCACAGGGGGTGGGGCGACGAGCAGTACTTC.

CDR3 loop: CAISSDRRYNEQFF. The CDR3 coding sequence is TGTGCCATCAGCTCGGACAGGCGGTACAATGAGCAGTTCTTC. The chain combines TRBV10-3 with TRBJ2-1; 7 bases are a match to TRBD1. The V segment lost 6 bases and the J segment 4 bases; nucleotides outside the gene matches: 6. Germline CDR1 and CDR2: ENHRY and SYGVKD. The CDR3 runs to 14 residues.

This clone appeared once. This chain joins TRBV6-5 and TRBJ1-4; tentative D call: TRBD1 (5 bases). Germline CDR1 and CDR2: MNHEY and SVGAGI. V was cut by 7 bases and J by 3 bases, with 15 bases left in between. This CDR3 contains 15 residues. For the CDR3, the DNA is TGTGCCAGCACTGGGGGTTTAGCGGCTAATGAAAAACTGTTTTTT. It specifies CASTGGLAANEKLFF.

In its sample, this clone was seen once. The chain joins TRBV27 to TRBJ2-1; TRBD2 aligns across 8 bases. Germline CDR1 MNHEY, CDR2 SMNVEV (reference sequence). The V gene end was trimmed by 5 bases and the J gene end by 3 bases; junction bases not matched to a gene: 6. The CDR3 extends over 15 amino acids. For the CDR3, the DNA is TGTGCCAGCAGTAATGGACTAGCTATCTACAATGAGCAGTTCTTC. Its protein is CASSNGLAIYNEQFF.

The chain has TRBV28 and TRBJ2-7, with D unclear. The germline V gene encodes CDR1 MDHEN and CDR2 SYDVKM. With 2 bases removed from V and 7 bases from J, the gap between germline ends came to 9 bases. The CDR3 totals 12 residues. DNA of the CDR3: TGTGCCAGCAGTTTACTTTGGCATGAGCAGTACTTC. Protein sequence: CASSLLWHEQYF.

The V gene is TRBV7-6, the J gene TRBJ1-5; D not resolved. The V end was cut by 4 bases, the J end by 0 bases, with 4 bases between. The CDR3 has 13 amino acids. Germline values: CDR1 SGHVS, CDR2 FNYEAQ. The CDR3 protein is CASSSDSNQPQHF. As DNA, the CDR3 is TGTGCCAGCAGCTCAGATAGCAATCAGCCCCAGCATTTT.

DNA of the CDR3: TGTGCCAGCAGCCCAAGATCTAGCGTCTTCTCCTACAATGAGCAGTTCTTC. Its translation: CASSPRSSVFSYNEQFF. The V gene is TRBV14, the J gene TRBJ2-1, with D possibly matching TRBD2 (6 bases). Trimming removed 4 bases from V and 0 bases from J, with 16 bases in between. The CDR3 has 17 residues. Germline assignment: CDR1 SGHDN and CDR2 FVKESK.

The chain joins TRBV18 to TRBJ2-1; TRBD1 matches at 10 bases. This CDR3 contains 17 residues. The germline CDR1 and CDR2 sequences are KGHSH and LQKENI. V shed 3 bases, J shed 0 bases, and the junction held 5 bases outside the gene matches. The CDR3 protein is CASSPAGQGLSYNEQFF. For the CDR3, the DNA is TGTGCCAGCTCACCTGCGGGACAGGGGCTCTCCTACAATGAGCAGTTCTTC.

This sequence joins TRBV5-8 and TRBJ2-7; the D is unclear. Trimming took 3 bases from V and 7 from J, leaving 11 bases between them. Germline V gene sequence: CDR1 SGHTS, CDR2 YDEGEE. The CDR3 consists of 12 residues. CDR3 bases: TGTGCCAGCAGCTCTGCCCCAGGTGAGCAGTACTTC. Translating gives CASSSAPGEQYF.

The chain employs TRBV19 and TRBJ2-7; D possibly corresponds to TRBD2 (6 bases). Germline V gene lookup returns CDR1 LNHDA and CDR2 SQIVND (reference sequence). V gave up 3 bases and J gave up 0 bases, with 9 bases separating them. The CDR3 consists of 14 residues. The CDR3 DNA sequence: TGTGCCAGTAGTATTTTCGGGAGCTCCTACGAGCAGTACTTC. Amino acid sequence: CASSIFGSSYEQYF. Filled out from reference TRBV19 and TRBJ2-7, the complete variable domain reads DGGITQSPKYLFRKEGQNVTLSCEQNLNHDAMYWYRQDPGQGLRLIYYSQIVNDFQKGDIAEGYSVSREKKESFPLTVTSAQKNPTAFYLCASSIFGSSYEQYFGPGTRLTVT.

CDR3 region: CASSRGTGGNQPQHF. In DNA form, the CDR3 reads TGTGCCAGCAGCCGGGGGACAGGGGGGAATCAGCCCCAGCATTTT. J is TRBJ1-5 and V is TRBV28; TRBD1 agrees at 11 bases. The CDR3 sequence is 15 residues long. Unmatched junction bases numbered 5, after V lost 6 bases and J lost 4 bases. Looked up from germline, CDR1 is MDHEN and CDR2 is SYDVKM.

The genes are TRBV19 and TRBJ2-6; possibly TRBD2 for D (6 bases). The CDR3 covers 18 residues. With 5 bases removed from V and 0 bases from J, the gap between germline ends came to 17 bases. The germline V gene has CDR1 LNHDA and CDR2 SQIVND (reference sequence). DNA for the CDR3: TGTGCCAGTAGTGATACGCGGGGCCGACTCTCTGGGGCCAACGTCCTGACTTTC. Translating gives CASSDTRGRLSGANVLTF.

In its sample, this clone was seen once. The genes are TRBV6-5 and TRBJ1-5; the D is unclear. The CDR3 contains 12 residues. The V end was cut by 6 bases, the J end by 7 bases, with 10 bases between. Germline-derived CDR1 and CDR2 are MNHEY and SVGAGI. DNA of the CDR3: TGTGCCAGCAGAGACTGGCTGCAGCCCCAGCATTTT. It encodes CASRDWLQPQHF.

This chain joins TRBV7-3 and TRBJ2-7; a possible D gene is TRBD2 (5 bases). The CDR3 has 15 amino acids. Per the germline V gene, CDR1 is SGHTA and CDR2 is FQGTGA. Trimming removed 5 bases from V and 0 bases from J, with 14 bases in between. The CDR3 DNA reads TGTGCCAGCAGCCCCGGTCAACGGGGCTCCTACGAGCAGTACTTC. Translating gives CASSPGQRGSYEQYF.

The genes are TRBV10-3 and TRBJ2-1; TRBD2 matches at 7 bases. Per the germline V gene, CDR1 is ENHRY and CDR2 is SYGVKD. J gave up 0 bases and V 3 bases, and 5 bases lay outside the gene matches. This CDR3 is 16 amino acids long. CDR3: CAISDSSGSSYNEQFF. For the CDR3, the DNA is TGTGCCATCAGTGATTCTAGCGGCAGCTCCTACAATGAGCAGTTCTTC.

This clone was seen just once. The CDR3 region is CAWSGGANSPLHF. The CDR3 nucleotides read TGTGCCTGGAGCGGAGGAGCGAATTCACCCCTCCACTTT. V and J are TRBV30 and TRBJ1-6; the D is unclear. Trimming took 3 bases from V and 7 from J, leaving 10 bases between them. The CDR3 covers 13 residues. Germline CDR1 and CDR2: GTSNPN and SVGIG (reference sequence).